A single sample gave rise to the 20 T cell receptor beta chains below, sequenced in a study of T cells in women clearing cervical HPV infection. Produced via immunoSEQ multiplex PCR; TCRdb's table is partial and in-frame only. The repertoire shows approximately 31,000 clones; the top ten hold 4.2%. Sequences were obtained from blood buffy coat. Every receptor here comes from a woman aged 18 to 75 with a cervical HPV16 infection that either progressed to CIN3+ or cleared (not recorded which).

In regard to this clone: The CDR3 is cut off 3 residues early in the read; its end comes from the germline J gene. This chain connects TRBV30 to TRBJ2-3, with a possible D match to TRBD1 (6 bases). The V end was cut by 5 bases, the J end by 2 bases, with 8 bases between. Germline loops: CDR1 GTSNPN, CDR2 SVGIG (reference sequence). This CDR3 contains 12 residues. The part of the CDR3 DNA that was read is TGTGCCTGGGGACAGTACACAGATACG. It translates to CAWGQYTDT. In full, the CDR3 reads CAWGQYTDTQYF.

Note on this clone: From the germline J gene comes the end of the CDR3, since the read stops 3 residues before it. The gene calls are TRBV18 and TRBJ1-2; weak D call: TRBD1 (5 bases). The CDR3 is made up of 12 amino acids. Looked up from germline, CDR1 is KGHSH and CDR2 is LQKENI. Trimming took off 5 bases at V and 6 bases at J, with 10 bases between the two ends. The CDR3 sequence: CASSKRQNGYTF. Partial CDR3 DNA: TGTGCCAGCTCAAAAAGACAGAATGGC.

CDR3 DNA (partial): TGTGCCAGCAGTTTTCAGGGTGGTGGC. Translated: CASSFQGGG. The entire CDR3 reads CASSFQGGGYTF. The rearrangement joins TRBV12-3 or TRBV12-4 to TRBJ1-2, with D perhaps matching TRBD1 (5 bases). From the germline J gene comes the end of the CDR3, since the read stops 3 residues before it. CDR3 length: 12 amino acids. V was clipped by 3 bases and J by 7 bases, with 9 bases between them.

As for this clone: The read comes to an end 3 residues before the CDR3 does, leaving the germline J gene to fill in the end. This chain uses TRBV6-1 with TRBJ2-1, with D possibly matching TRBD1 (6 bases). The CDR3 extends over 14 amino acids. V gave up 1 base and J gave up 5 bases, with 9 bases separating them. CDR1 is MNHNS and CDR2 is SASEGT in the germline V gene. CDR3 DNA (partial): TGTGCCAGCAGTGAAGTCCCAGGGGACAATGAG. This sequence encodes CASSEVPGDNE. The entire CDR3 sequence reads CASSEVPGDNEQFF.

Comments on this clone: The CDR3 goes on 3 residues after the read ends, and that part is filled in from the germline J gene. The chain employs TRBV9 and TRBJ1-1; D might be TRBD1 (6 bases). The CDR3 is made up of 16 amino acids. Germline CDR1 SGDLS, CDR2 YYNGEE. With 0 bases removed from V and 1 base from J, the gap between germline ends came to 13 bases. The sequenced part of the CDR3 DNA is TGTGCCAGCAGCGTAGGAGGGGGGGCGGCGAACACTGAA. It encodes CASSVGGGAANTE. From start to end, the CDR3 is CASSVGGGAANTEAFF.

Note on this clone: The read comes to an end 3 residues before the CDR3 does, leaving the germline J gene to fill in the end. The chain links TRBV7-3 to TRBJ2-1, with TRBD2 as a possible D gene (5 bases). Germline-derived CDR1 and CDR2 are SGHTA and FQGTGA. CDR3 length equals 14 residues. V was shortened by 5 bases and J by 4 bases, with 12 bases between the two germline ends. The CDR3 loop is CASSPRGVYNEQFF. The sequenced CDR3 bases are TGTGCCAGCAGCCCCCGGGGAGTATACAATGAG.

As for this clone: The read gets to within 3 residues of the CDR3 end, and the germline J gene fills in the rest. V and J are TRBV20-1 and TRBJ2-1; TRBD2 agrees at 15 bases. The V gene's germline CDR1 is DFQATT and CDR2 SNEGSKA (reference sequence). CDR3 length: 15 residues. The J segment lost 6 bases and the V segment lost 5 bases, leaving 5 bases of the junction unmatched. The CDR3 spells CSARTSGRASNEQFF. The sequenced CDR3 bases are TGCAGTGCTCGGACTAGCGGGAGGGCAAGCAATGAG.

In regard to this clone: The CDR3 end lies 3 residues beyond the end of the read and is filled in from the germline J gene. The chain uses TRBV20-1 and TRBJ1-2; 7 nucleotides agree with TRBD1. CDR3 length equals 13 residues. Losses at the gene ends were 3 bases for V and 2 bases for J; bases not matched to a gene: 3. CDR1 DFQATT and CDR2 SNEGSKA come from the germline V gene (reference sequence). CDR3 residues: CSARQGENYGYTF. CDR3 DNA, as far as it was read: TGCAGTGCTAGGCAGGGGGAAAACTATGGC.

A note on this clone: Read data end 3 residues before the CDR3 end; the end is taken from the germline J gene. The rearrangement uses TRBV6-2 or TRBV6-3 and TRBJ1-5, with TRBD1 matching over 10 bases. The CDR3 contains 15 residues. The V gene's germline CDR1 is MNHEY and CDR2 SVGEGT. Trimming cost V 6 bases and J 1 base; bases outside gene matches: 3. The CDR3 here is CASRETGGSNQPQHF. CDR3 DNA, as far as it was read: TGTGCCAGCAGGGAGACAGGGGGCAGCAATCAGCCC.

Remarks on this clone: The read stops 3 residues short of the end of the CDR3; the missing end is completed from the germline J gene. V gene TRBV20-1 combines with J gene TRBJ2-7, with D maybe TRBD1 (7 bases). This CDR3 has 14 amino acids. Germline V lookup: CDR1 DFQATT, CDR2 SNEGSKA (reference sequence). Trimming stripped 1 base from V and 2 bases from J, with 12 bases between. The CDR3 loop is CSARAGDRPYEQYF. The sequenced CDR3 bases are TGCAGTGCTAGAGCGGGGGACAGACCCTACGAG.

As concerns this clone: The CDR3 end falls 3 residues outside the read, so it is completed with the germline J gene. This chain joins TRBV6-4 and TRBJ1-4, with D perhaps TRBD1 (5 bases). The CDR3 length is 14 residues. Germline V CDR1 and CDR2: MRHNA, SNTAGT. The CDR3 loop is CASSDKGDNSPLFF. CDR3 DNA, as far as it was read: TGTGCCAGCAGTGACAAAGGGGATAATTCACCA.

On this clone itself: The read gets to within 3 residues of the CDR3 end, and the germline J gene fills in the rest. V is TRBV19 and J is TRBJ2-1; the D gene is possibly TRBD1 (6 bases). The CDR3 consists of 16 residues. CDR1 is LNHDA, CDR2 SQIVND, per germline (reference sequence). Deletions cut 3 bases from V and 1 base from J, with 13 bases between. Partial CDR3 DNA: TGTGCCAGTAGTATTTGGGGGCCTCAGTCCTACAATGAG. This sequence encodes CASSIWGPQSYNE. The full-length CDR3 reads as CASSIWGPQSYNEQFF. The full variable domain, completed using reference TRBV19 and TRBJ2-1, is DGGITQSPKYLFRKEGQNVTLSCEQNLNHDAMYWYRQDPGQGLRLIYYSQIVNDFQKGDIAEGYSVSREKKESFPLTVTSAQKNPTAFYLCASSIWGPQSYNEQFFGPGTRLTVL.

As to this clone: The sequenced fragment ends 3 residues before the CDR3 boundary, so the rest is inferred from the germline J gene. The genes are TRBV14 and TRBJ1-1; 8 bases fit TRBD1. The CDR3 covers 13 residues. The germline CDR1 and CDR2 sequences are SGHDN and FVKESK. The chain's CDR3 is CASSLIRGQGAFF. The DNA read from the CDR3 is TGTGCCAGCAGCCTTATCAGGGGGCAGGGA.

Concerning this clone itself: The read ends 3 residues before the CDR3 terminus; that terminus is restored from the germline J gene. V usage is TRBV24-1 and J usage is TRBJ2-5, with 8 bases fitting TRBD1. CDR1 and CDR2 from the germline V gene are KGHDR and SFDVKD. V lost 3 bases, J lost 3 bases, and 5 bases stayed unmatched. CDR3 length: 15 residues. The CDR3 spells CATSDPGQGKETQYF. The covered CDR3 bases are TGTGCCACCAGTGATCCCGGACAGGGTAAAGAGACC.

Comment on this clone: The observed sequence ends 3 residues before the CDR3 terminus, with the missing tail filled in from the germline J gene. V and J are TRBV14 and TRBJ2-1; D is possibly TRBD1 (7 bases). Trimming pared 0 bases from V and 0 bases from J, leaving 12 bases between. Germline-derived CDR1 and CDR2 are SGHDN and FVKESK. The CDR3 runs to 17 residues. The CDR3 loop reads CASSQDRGAGSYNEQFF. CDR3 DNA, as far as it was read: TGTGCCAGCAGCCAAGACAGGGGGGCCGGCTCCTACAATGAG.

Comments on this clone: The read falls 3 residues short of the CDR3 end, and the missing part is taken from the germline J gene. The J gene is TRBJ1-3, the V gene TRBV5-1; D possibly corresponds to TRBD1 (5 bases). Germline V gene data show CDR1 as SGHRS and CDR2 as YFSETQ. This CDR3 spans 15 amino acids. Trimming removed 0 bases at V and 0 bases at J, with 7 bases between. The sequenced CDR3 bases are TGCGCCAGCAGCTTGGAGGGGTTCTCTGGAAACACC. Protein: CASSLEGFSGNT. In full, the CDR3 is CASSLEGFSGNTIYF.

Details on this clone: The observed sequence ends 3 residues before the CDR3 terminus, with the missing tail filled in from the germline J gene. This chain joins TRBV19 and TRBJ2-7, with 7 positions matching TRBD1. CDR3 length equals 11 residues. CDR1 and CDR2 from the germline V gene are LNHDA and SQIVND (reference sequence). J lost 6 bases, V lost 9 bases, and 5 bases had no gene match. The CDR3 DNA, read in part, is TGTGCCAGCAGGGCAGGGGGCGAG. It is translated as CASRAGGE. The complete CDR3 protein is CASRAGGEQYF.

Of note for this clone: The CDR3 extends 3 residues past the end of the read, so its final part is completed from the germline J gene. This chain connects TRBV20-1 to TRBJ2-5; the match to TRBD1 covers 8 bases. J gave up 2 bases and V 5 bases, and 7 bases lay outside the gene matches. The germline CDR1 and CDR2 sequences are DFQATT and SNEGSKA (reference sequence). The CDR3 contains 14 residues. The sequenced CDR3 bases are TGCAGTGCTCCCCCCGGACAGGGACAAGAGACC. Amino acid sequence: CSAPPGQGQET. The CDR3 in full is CSAPPGQGQETQYF.

Points on this clone: With the read ending 3 residues before the CDR3 end, the germline J gene is used to fill in that end. The chain is built from TRBV7-2 and TRBJ2-3; TRBD2 matches 7 bases. The V and J ends lost 4 bases and 6 bases, in that order; junction bases with no gene match: 10. This CDR3 has 15 residues. Germline values: CDR1 SGHTA, CDR2 FQGNSA. The CDR3 sequence: CASSSGTTLSDTQYF. Incomplete CDR3 DNA: TGTGCCAGCAGCTCCGGGACTACATTGTCGGATACG.

Incomplete CDR3 DNA: TGCGCCAGCAGCGTGGACAGGAACACTGAA. Translated: CASSVDRNTE. From start to end, the CDR3 is CASSVDRNTEAFF. V and J are TRBV5-1 and TRBJ1-1, with D tentatively TRBD1 (6 bases). The read gets to within 3 residues of the CDR3 end, and the germline J gene fills in the rest. This CDR3 region has 13 residues. V was pared by 4 bases and J by 1 base, with 8 bases between. Germline CDR1 reads SGHRS; CDR2 reads YFSETQ.